The 29 T cell receptor beta chains listed next were all sequenced from one sample in a study of cytomegalovirus exposure and HLA in healthy donors. The PCR used 60 Vbeta and 13 Jbeta primers. Method: immunoSEQ multiplex PCR; TCRdb's copy keeps in-frame clones and lacks some. The data contain over 150,000 clones, about four fifths of them seen just once; the ten biggest clones take up around 9%. The sequencing sample was made of PBMCs. These receptors were collected from a male donor in good health and CMV-seropositive.

V usage is TRBV5-6 and J usage is TRBJ1-3; unclear D gene. This CDR3 has 15 residues. Per the germline V gene, CDR1 is SGHDT and CDR2 is YYEEEE. V lost 0 bases and J lost 0, with 7 bases in between. CDR3 region: CASSLDPSSGNTIYF. The DNA of the CDR3 is TGTGCCAGCAGCTTGGACCCGAGCTCTGGAAACACCATATATTTT. Based on the CDR3 plus reference TRBV5-6 and TRBJ1-3, the full variable domain is DAGVTQSPTHLIKTRGQQVTLRCSPKSGHDTVSWYQQALGQGPQFIFQYYEEEERQRGNFPDRFSGHQFPNYSSELNVNALLLGDSALYLCASSLDPSSGNTIYFGEGSWLTVV.

The chain employs TRBV4-1 and TRBJ1-4; D remains unclear. CDR3 length: 16 residues. V lost 3 bases and J 8 bases, leaving 19 bases between the germline ends. Germline assignment: CDR1 MGHRA and CDR2 YSYEKL. The CDR3 nucleotides read TGCGCCAGCAGCCAGGTGGGAGCCCTGCTGGGAGAAAAACTGTTTTTT. As protein: CASSQVGALLGEKLFF.

The gene calls are TRBV6-5 and TRBJ1-1; maybe TRBD1 (5 bases). Germline V gene lookup returns CDR1 MNHEY and CDR2 SVGAGI. Between the trimmed V and J ends, which lost 2 bases and 3 bases, there was a span of 7 bases. The CDR3 sequence is 13 residues long. This CDR3 is CASSYVGHTEAFF. The CDR3 DNA is TGTGCCAGCAGTTACGTGGGGCACACTGAAGCTTTCTTT.

This clone showed up just a few times. The chain combines TRBV19 with TRBJ1-5, with 12 positions matching TRBD1. The trim removed 4 bases at V and 2 bases at J, leaving 12 bases unmatched. Germline CDR1 is LNHDA and CDR2 is SQIVND (reference sequence). CDR3 length: 19 amino acids. The CDR3 spells CASSTPGQGQGARNQPQHF. CDR3 nucleotide sequence: TGTGCCAGTAGTACCCCTGGTCAGGGACAGGGGGCCCGCAATCAGCCCCAGCATTTT.

The rearrangement links TRBV27 to TRBJ2-1; unclear D gene. There are 10 residues in the CDR3. Deletions cut 6 bases from V and 8 bases from J, with 5 bases between. The germline CDR1 and CDR2 sequences are MNHEY and SMNVEV (reference sequence). CDR3 sequence: CASRGHEQFF. In DNA form, the CDR3 reads TGTGCCAGCAGGGGCCATGAGCAGTTCTTC.

This rearrangement joins TRBV5-1 to TRBJ2-7; 7 positions match TRBD1. There are 15 residues in the CDR3. The germline gives CDR1 SGHRS, CDR2 YFSETQ. Trimming cost V 1 base and J 4 bases; bases outside gene matches: 8. The CDR3 loop reads CASSLHGRGNYEQYF. CDR3 sequence (DNA): TGCGCCAGCAGCTTGCATGGCAGGGGGAATTACGAGCAGTACTTC.

The V gene is TRBV19, the J gene TRBJ1-6, with 9 positions matching TRBD1. Germline V gene data show CDR1 as LNHDA and CDR2 as SQIVND (reference sequence). CDR3 length: 15 amino acids. V gave up 5 bases and J gave up 10 bases; unmatched junction bases: 9. This chain's CDR3 is CASSARGDRGSPLHF. The CDR3 DNA follows: TGTGCCAGTAGTGCCCGAGGAGACAGGGGGTCACCCCTCCACTTT.

This chain uses TRBV28 with TRBJ1-4; the D gene is possibly TRBD1 (6 bases). The V end lost 3 bases, the J end lost 7 bases, and 12 bases lay between the germline ends. Per germline, CDR1 MDHEN and CDR2 SYDVKM. This CDR3 contains 14 residues. The CDR3 DNA sequence: TGTGCCAGCAGTTTGTTGGGGGCAACTGAAAAACTGTTTTTT. Amino acids: CASSLLGATEKLFF.

The gene calls are TRBV18 and TRBJ1-4; D perhaps matches TRBD1 (6 bases). The CDR3 is 15 amino acids. Germline CDR1 KGHSH, CDR2 LQKENI. V lost 5 bases, J lost 5 bases, and 15 bases lay in between. CDR3 loop: CASSWTEEANEKLFF. The CDR3 nucleotides read TGTGCCAGCTCATGGACAGAAGAAGCGAATGAAAAACTGTTTTTT.

CDR3 region: CASRETVVYEQYF. CDR3 nucleotide sequence: TGTGCCAGCAGGGAAACAGTTGTCTACGAGCAGTACTTC. The chain is built from TRBV6-1 and TRBJ2-7; D not resolved. This CDR3 is built from 13 residues. The V and J ends lost 6 bases and 3 bases respectively, with 12 bases between them. Per the germline V gene, CDR1 is MNHNS and CDR2 is SASEGT.

CDR3 DNA sequence: TGCGCCAGCAGCCCTGGACAGTCGAGTAATGAAAAACTGTTTTTT. Protein sequence: CASSPGQSSNEKLFF. The genes are TRBV4-1 and TRBJ1-4; D may be TRBD1 (6 bases). CDR1 is MGHRA, CDR2 YSYEKL, per germline. There are 15 residues in the CDR3. Trimming left V 4 bases short and J 4 bases short, with 13 bases between.

This chain joins TRBV5-1 and TRBJ1-2, with D possibly being TRBD1 (5 bases). Germline V gives CDR1 SGHRS, CDR2 YFSETQ. The CDR3 totals 14 residues. Trimming took off 5 bases at V and 2 bases at J, with 13 bases between the two ends. The CDR3 sequence is CASRSIRENYGYTF. The CDR3 nucleotides are TGCGCCAGCAGGTCGATCAGGGAAAACTATGGCTACACCTTC.

This sequence joins TRBV6-6 and TRBJ1-5; 9 nucleotides align to TRBD1. In germline, CDR1 is MNHNY, CDR2 SVGAGI (reference sequence). CDR3 size: 15 residues. V shed 8 bases, J shed 7 bases, and the junction held 12 bases outside the gene matches. This CDR3 reads CASLTGGRVGQPQHF. CDR3 in DNA: TGTGCCAGCTTGACAGGGGGAAGGGTCGGGCAGCCCCAGCATTTT.

V gene TRBV9 combines with J gene TRBJ2-2, with unresolved D. Between the trimmed V and J ends, which lost 0 bases and 3 bases, there was a span of 3 bases. This CDR3 has 13 amino acids. CDR1 SGDLS and CDR2 YYNGEE come from the germline V gene. The CDR3 DNA reads TGTGCCAGCAGCGTAGGCGACACCGGGGAGCTGTTTTTT. It codes for CASSVGDTGELFF.

The gene calls are TRBV5-4 and TRBJ2-4, with 8 bases fitting TRBD1. Germline loops: CDR1 SGHNT, CDR2 YYREEE (reference sequence). V was pared by 3 bases and J by 4 bases, with 3 bases of the junction left unmatched. The CDR3 is made up of 14 amino acids. The CDR3 region has the DNA TGTGCCAGCAGCTCCGGACAGGGAAAAAACATTCAGTACTTC. This encodes CASSSGQGKNIQYF.

V and J are TRBV6-4 and TRBJ1-6, with TRBD1 identical over 9 bases. Germline V gives CDR1 MRHNA, CDR2 SNTAGT. The CDR3 extends over 14 amino acids. Losses at the gene ends were 6 bases for V and 10 bases for J; bases not matched to a gene: 7. CDR3: CASRGTGRGSPLHF. The CDR3 DNA follows: TGTGCCAGCAGAGGGACAGGGAGAGGGTCACCCCTCCACTTT.

J is TRBJ1-1 and V is TRBV6-5, with D perhaps TRBD1 (5 bases). Trimming cost V 7 bases and J 0 bases, with 9 bases left between them. The CDR3 length is 13 residues. CDR1 is MNHEY and CDR2 is SVGAGI in the germline V gene. CDR3 loop: CASIWGVNTEAFF. The CDR3 coding sequence is TGTGCCAGCATTTGGGGGGTGAACACTGAAGCTTTCTTT.

This clone was observed a handful of times. The V gene is TRBV19, the J gene TRBJ2-1; the D gene is possibly TRBD2 (6 bases). This CDR3 has 16 amino acids. V was cut by 4 bases and J by 1 base, with 14 bases left in between. From germline, CDR1 is LNHDA and CDR2 SQIVND (reference sequence). The CDR3 loop reads CASSNLGGGSYNEQFF. CDR3 DNA: TGTGCCAGTAGTAATCTCGGGGGAGGTTCCTACAATGAGCAGTTCTTC.

Here the CDR3 DNA reads TGTGCCAGCAGCCGCGGTCTAGAGCAGTACTTC. The encoded protein is CASSRGLEQYF. The chain recombines TRBV7-9 with TRBJ2-7; D remains ambiguous. CDR1 is SEHNR, CDR2 FQNEAQ, per germline (reference sequence). The CDR3 contains 11 residues. V was shortened by 5 bases and J by 7 bases, with 9 bases between the two germline ends.

The V and J genes are TRBV18 and TRBJ1-2; 7 nucleotides match TRBD1. The germline V gene encodes CDR1 KGHSH and CDR2 LQKENI. With V trimmed by 3 bases and J by 7 bases, 5 bases remained unmatched. There are 13 residues in the CDR3. In nucleotides, the CDR3 is TGTGCCAGCTCACCTTTAGGGGGCAGTGGCTACACCTTC. Its protein is CASSPLGGSGYTF. Full variable domain (remainder filled in from reference TRBV18 and TRBJ1-2): NAGVMQNPRHLVRRRGQEARLRCSPMKGHSHVYWYRQLPEEGLKFMVYLQKENIIDESGMPKERFSAEFPKEGPSILRIQQVVRGDSAAYFCASSPLGGSGYTFGSGTRLTVV.

The chain is built from TRBV9 and TRBJ1-2; D perhaps matches TRBD1 (5 bases). Germline V gives CDR1 SGDLS, CDR2 YYNGEE. Trimming pared 4 bases from V and 3 bases from J, leaving 13 bases between. There are 14 residues in the CDR3. CDR3 sequence (DNA): TGTGCCAGCAGCCCCTCGACAGTCTACTATGGCTACACCTTC. This sequence encodes CASSPSTVYYGYTF.

This chain links TRBV18 with TRBJ2-5, with D possibly matching TRBD2 (6 bases). The V end was cut by 1 base, the J end by 4 bases, with 10 bases between. Germline CDR1 is KGHSH and CDR2 is LQKENI. The CDR3 extends over 14 amino acids. The CDR3 nucleotides read TGTGCCAGCTCACCACAAGAGGGAGGAGAGACCCAGTACTTC. This encodes CASSPQEGGETQYF.

J is TRBJ2-1 and V is TRBV18; maybe TRBD1 (6 bases). Germline V gives CDR1 KGHSH, CDR2 LQKENI. V lost 3 bases and J lost 6, with 9 bases in between. The CDR3 contains 13 residues. The CDR3 DNA is TGTGCCAGCTCACCGGACAGCCTCAATGAGCAGTTCTTC. This translates into CASSPDSLNEQFF.

The rearrangement uses TRBV6-5 and TRBJ1-1; the D is unclear. Germline CDR1 reads MNHEY; CDR2 reads SVGAGI. CDR3 length: 14 residues. The ends were cut back, 7 bases at V and 0 bases at J, with 12 bases in the middle. CDR3 region: CASTYNSLNTEAFF. The CDR3 nucleotides read TGTGCCAGCACTTATAACTCCCTGAACACTGAAGCTTTCTTT.

This sequence joins TRBV7-2 and TRBJ2-1; 9 bases are a match to TRBD2. There are 18 residues in the CDR3. Trimming took 3 bases from V and 5 from J; bases not matched to a gene: 14. In germline, CDR1 is SGHTA, CDR2 FQGNSA. The CDR3 sequence: CASSLLGTSGGKNNEQFF. The CDR3 DNA follows: TGTGCCAGCAGCTTGCTGGGGACGAGCGGGGGGAAGAACAATGAGCAGTTCTTC.

The rearrangement joins TRBV2 to TRBJ2-5, with a weak D call TRBD2 (5 bases). With 8 bases removed from V and 4 bases from J, the gap between germline ends came to 8 bases. The CDR3 extends over 11 amino acids. CDR1 and CDR2 from the germline V gene are SNHLY and FYNNEI. The CDR3 bases are TGTGCCAGCCTTGAGGGAGAGACCCAGTACTTC. Protein sequence: CASLEGETQYF.

Written as DNA, the CDR3 is TGTGCCATCAGTGAGTCGGCCCTAGCGGGAATTGAACAGTTCTTC. It translates to CAISESALAGIEQFF. The V call is TRBV10-3, the J call TRBJ2-1; 9 bases are a match to TRBD2. The CDR3 is made up of 15 amino acids. Germline CDR1 reads ENHRY; CDR2 reads SYGVKD. The ends lost 0 bases at V and 13 bases at J; junction bases unmatched: 10.

A few counts support this clone. The J gene is TRBJ1-2, the V gene TRBV2; 9 nucleotides line up with TRBD1. V trimming: 6 bases; J trimming: 8 bases; junction bases outside the gene matches: 4. This CDR3 spans 12 amino acids. Germline loops: CDR1 SNHLY, CDR2 FYNNEI. The CDR3: CASSGDREGYTF. For the CDR3, the DNA is TGTGCCAGCAGCGGGGACAGGGAAGGCTACACCTTC.

The chain joins TRBV6-1 to TRBJ1-1, with 8 bases identical to TRBD1. The CDR3 is 14 residues long. Germline lookup yields CDR1 MNHNS and CDR2 SASEGT. The ends lost 2 bases at V and 7 bases at J; junction bases unmatched: 6. DNA of the CDR3: TGTGCCAGCAGTGAAACCGGGACAGGCAATGAAGCTTTCTTT. Translated, it gives CASSETGTGNEAFF.